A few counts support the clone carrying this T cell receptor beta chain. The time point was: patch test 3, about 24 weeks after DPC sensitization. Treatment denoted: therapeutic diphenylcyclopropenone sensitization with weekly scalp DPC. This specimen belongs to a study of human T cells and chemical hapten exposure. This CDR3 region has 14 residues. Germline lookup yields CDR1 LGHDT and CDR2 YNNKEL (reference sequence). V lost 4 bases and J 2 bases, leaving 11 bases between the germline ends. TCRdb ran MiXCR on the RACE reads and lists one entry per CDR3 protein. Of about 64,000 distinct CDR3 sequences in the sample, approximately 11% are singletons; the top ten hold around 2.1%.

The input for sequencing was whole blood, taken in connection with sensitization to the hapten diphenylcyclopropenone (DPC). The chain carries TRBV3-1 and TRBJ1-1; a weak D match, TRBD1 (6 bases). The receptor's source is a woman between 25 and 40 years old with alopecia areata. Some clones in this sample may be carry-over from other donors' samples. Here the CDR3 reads CASSPTGGNTEAFF. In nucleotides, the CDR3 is TGTGCCAGCAGCCCGACCGGGGGCAACACTGAAGCTTTCTTT.